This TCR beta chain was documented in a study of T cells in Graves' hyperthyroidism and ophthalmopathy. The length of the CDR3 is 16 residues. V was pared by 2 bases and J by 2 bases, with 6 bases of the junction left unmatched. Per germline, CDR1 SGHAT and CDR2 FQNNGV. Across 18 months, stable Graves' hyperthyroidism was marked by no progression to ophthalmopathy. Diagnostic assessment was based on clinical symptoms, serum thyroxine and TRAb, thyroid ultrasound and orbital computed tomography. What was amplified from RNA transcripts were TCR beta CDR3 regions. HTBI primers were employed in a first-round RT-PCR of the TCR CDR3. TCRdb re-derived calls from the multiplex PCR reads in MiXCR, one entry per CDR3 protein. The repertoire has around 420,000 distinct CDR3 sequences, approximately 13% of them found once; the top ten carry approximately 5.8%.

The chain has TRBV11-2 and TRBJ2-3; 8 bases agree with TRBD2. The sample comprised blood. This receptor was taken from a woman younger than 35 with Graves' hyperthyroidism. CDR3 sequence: CASSLRAGGHTDTQYF. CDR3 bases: TGTGCCAGCAGCTTACGGGCGGGAGGCCACACAGATACGCAGTATTTT.